This record looks at one T cell receptor beta chain sequence and its context. Using immunoSEQ multiplex PCR, the repertoire was profiled, and TCRdb retains in-frame clones only, with some absent. Among approximately 200,000 clones listed, 55% to 85% were seen once. These data originate in a study of cytotoxic CD8 clonotypes in ibrutinib-treated CLL. At the level of the study: Response sampling came at median roughly 11 months of treatment, ranging about 6 to 36 months.

The CDR3 length is 14 residues. The V gene's germline CDR1 is LNHDA and CDR2 SQIVND (reference sequence). Between the trimmed V and J ends, which lost 4 bases and 4 bases, there was a span of 13 bases. The sequencing used PBMCs, collected after 24 months of ibrutinib treatment. The sequence came from a human donor with chronic lymphocytic leukemia. The chain has TRBV19 and TRBJ1-2; D uncertain. In nucleotides, the CDR3 is TGTGCCAGTAGTAGCCCATCGGCAATCTATGGCTACACCTTC. Its protein is CASSSPSAIYGYTF.